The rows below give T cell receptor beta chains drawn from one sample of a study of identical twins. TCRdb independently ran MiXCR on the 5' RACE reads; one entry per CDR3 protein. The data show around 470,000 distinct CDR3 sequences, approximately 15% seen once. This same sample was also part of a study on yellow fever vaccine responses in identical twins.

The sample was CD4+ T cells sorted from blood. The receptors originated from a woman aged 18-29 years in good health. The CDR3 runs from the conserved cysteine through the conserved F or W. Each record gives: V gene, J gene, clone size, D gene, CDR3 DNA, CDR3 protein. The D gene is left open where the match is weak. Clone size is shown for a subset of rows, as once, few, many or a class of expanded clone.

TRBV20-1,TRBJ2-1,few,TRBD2,TGCAGTGCTCCGGGACTAGTGACTGGGAATGAGCAGTTCTTC,CSAPGLVTGNEQFF
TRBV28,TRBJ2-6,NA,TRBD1,TGTGCCAGCAGTTGGGACAGCTCTGGGGCCAACGTCCTGACTTTC,CASSWDSSGANVLTF
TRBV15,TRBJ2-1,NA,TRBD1,TGTGCCACCAGCAGAGATCCCGACAGGGCCGACAATGAGCAGTTCTTC,CATSRDPDRADNEQFF
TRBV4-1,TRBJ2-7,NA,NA,TGCGCCAGCAGCCGAGAGATACAGGGCTACGAGCAGTACTTC,CASSREIQGYEQYF
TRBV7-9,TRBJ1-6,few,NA,TGTGCCAGCACATCCCTAACTAATTCACCCCTCCACTTT,CASTSLTNSPLHF
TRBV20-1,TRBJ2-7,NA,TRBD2,TGCAGTGCCCCCAAACAGGTTCTAGCGGCCTACGAGCAGTACTTC,CSAPKQVLAAYEQYF
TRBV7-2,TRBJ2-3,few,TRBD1,TGTGCCAGCAGCTTCAGAGGGGGCTATGATACGCAGTATTTT,CASSFRGGYDTQYF
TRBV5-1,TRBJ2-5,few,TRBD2,TGCGCCAGCAGCGAAACGGGGGGGCCTCTCCAAGAGACCCAGTACTTC,CASSETGGPLQETQYF
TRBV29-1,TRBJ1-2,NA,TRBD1,TGCAGCGCAGACAGGGGGAGGTCAGAAGGCTACACCTTC,CSADRGRSEGYTF
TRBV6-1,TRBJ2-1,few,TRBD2,TGTGCCAGCAGTGAAGTATCGGGACTAGTAGGTAATGAGCAGTTCTTC,CASSEVSGLVGNEQFF
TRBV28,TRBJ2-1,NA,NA,TGTGCCAGTCAGAACTCAAATGAGCAGTTCTTC,CASQNSNEQFF
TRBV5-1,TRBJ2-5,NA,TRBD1,TGCGCCAGCAGCCAACGACAGGACCAGGGGGCCCAGTACTTC,CASSQRQDQGAQYF
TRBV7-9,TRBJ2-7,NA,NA,TGTGCCAGCAGCACCCTAAAGGGAGACCCCTCCTACGAGCAGTACTTC,CASSTLKGDPSYEQYF
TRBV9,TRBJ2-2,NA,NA,TGTGCCAGCAGGGGGGGGCCGAACACCGGGGAGCTGTTTTTT,CASRGGPNTGELFF
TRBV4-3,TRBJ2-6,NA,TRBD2,TGCGCCAGCAGCCAAGACATAGCGGGGAAATCTGGGGCCAACGTCCTGACTTTC,CASSQDIAGKSGANVLTF
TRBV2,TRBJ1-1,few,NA,TGTGCCAGCAGTTTTACACTGGACACTGAAGCTTTCTTT,CASSFTLDTEAFF
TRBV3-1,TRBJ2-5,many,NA,TGTGCCAGCAGCCATCGTCAAGAGACCCAGTACTTC,CASSHRQETQYF
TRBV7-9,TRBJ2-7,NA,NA,TGTGCCAGCAGCCCGACCGAGGGGCCCCACGAGCAGTACTTC,CASSPTEGPHEQYF
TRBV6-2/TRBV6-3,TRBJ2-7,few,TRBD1,TGTGCCAGCACCGACAGGGGACCCTACGAGCAGTACTTC,CASTDRGPYEQYF
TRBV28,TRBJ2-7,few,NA,TGTGCCTGCTTTGTAGGGGCCTACGAGCAGTACTTC,CACFVGAYEQYF
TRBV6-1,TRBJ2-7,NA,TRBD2,TGTGCCAGCAGTACGACTAGCGGCTCCTACGAGCAGTACTTC,CASSTTSGSYEQYF
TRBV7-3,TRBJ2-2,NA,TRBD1,TGTGCCAGCAGCTTACTCGGGACAGGGATTGGCGGGGAGCTGTTTTTT,CASSLLGTGIGGELFF
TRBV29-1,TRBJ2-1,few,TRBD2,TGCAGCGTCGCCCGGGGGAGGGGAGGTAGTGAGCAGTTCTTC,CSVARGRGGSEQFF
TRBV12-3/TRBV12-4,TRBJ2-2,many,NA,TGTGCCAGCAGCACGGGACCCGGGGGTCCCGGGGAGCTGTTTTTT,CASSTGPGGPGELFF
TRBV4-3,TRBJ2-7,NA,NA,TGCGCCAGCAGCCAAGTAAATAGCGGCACCTACGAGCAGTACTTC,CASSQVNSGTYEQYF
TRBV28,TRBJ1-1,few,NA,TGTGCCAGCAGAGCGACAGGAAGGGCTGGAGCTTTCTTT,CASRATGRAGAFF
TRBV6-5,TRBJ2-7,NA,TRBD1,TGTGCCAGCAGTTACGGCCGGGACAGGGCGAGATACGAGCAGTACTTC,CASSYGRDRARYEQYF
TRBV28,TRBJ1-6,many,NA,TGTGCCAGCAGTTCCCCCGGGACGGCCAATTCACCCCTCCACTTT,CASSSPGTANSPLHF
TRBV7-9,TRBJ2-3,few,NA,TGTGCCAGCAGCTCCGAAGCGCAGTATTTT,CASSSEAQYF
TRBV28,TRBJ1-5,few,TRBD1,TGTGCCAGCAGTTCAGGACAGGGCAATCAGCATTTT,CASSSGQGNQHF
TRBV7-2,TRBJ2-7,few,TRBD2,TGTGCCAGCAGCTTACAACTAGCGGTTGACGAGCAGTACTTC,CASSLQLAVDEQYF
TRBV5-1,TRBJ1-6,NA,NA,TGCGCCAGCAGCTTCGGACAGAATTCACCCCTCCACTTT,CASSFGQNSPLHF
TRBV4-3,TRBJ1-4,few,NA,TGCGCCAGCAGCCAAGCCACCGAAAGTAATGAAAAACTGTTTTTT,CASSQATESNEKLFF
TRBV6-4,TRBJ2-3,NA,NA,TGTGCCAGCAGTCCTGGGCAATCAGATACGCAGTATTTT,CASSPGQSDTQYF
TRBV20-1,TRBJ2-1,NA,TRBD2,TGCAGTGCTAGAGATCCGGCACCGAGCGAAAGCGGGAGGCGGGTCTGG,CSARDPAPSESGRRVW
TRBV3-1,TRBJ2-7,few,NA,TGTGCCAGCAGCCAAGACCCTCCGGGGGAGCAGTACTTC,CASSQDPPGEQYF
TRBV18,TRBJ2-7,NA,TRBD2,TGTGCCAGCTCACCAGGCGGGGGAGAATACGAGCAGTACTTC,CASSPGGGEYEQYF
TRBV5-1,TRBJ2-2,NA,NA,TGCGCCAGCAGCACCCCCGGGGCTCGAACCGGGGAGCTGTTTTTT,CASSTPGARTGELFF